This passage covers 15 T cell receptor beta chains from one sample sequenced in a study of regulatory T cells in long-lasting Graves disease. Building of the TCR beta libraries involved iRepertoire HTBI primers and Arm-PCR of CDR3 regions. TCRdb re-analysed the multiplex PCR reads in MiXCR, keeping a single row per CDR3 protein. The profile shows approximately 400,000 distinct CDR3 sequences, around 14% of them singletons. Time point meaning: newly diagnosed GD, antithyroid drugs for less than 3 months. TCR sequences were obtained from RNA taken from PBMCs. A further study also used this sample, focusing on T cells in Graves' hyperthyroidism and ophthalmopathy.

Sequenced here: peripheral blood mononuclear cells (PBMCs), sampled at new diagnosis, from a patient treated with antithyroid drugs. The receptors come from a woman aged 30 to 39 with Graves disease.

J is TRBJ1-2 and V is TRBV20-1, with D uncertain. Trimming shortened V by 1 base and J by 9 bases, and 0 bases separated the two germline ends. The CDR3 contains 8 residues. Germline-derived CDR1 and CDR2 are DFQATT and SNEGSKA (reference sequence). The chain's CDR3 is CSARGYTF. The CDR3 region has the DNA TGCAGTGCTAGAGGCTACACCTTC.

The rearrangement links TRBV9 to TRBJ2-2; the D is unclear. The V end was cut by 4 bases, the J end by 2 bases, with 12 bases between. Germline loops: CDR1 SGDLS, CDR2 YYNGEE. CDR3 length equals 15 residues. The CDR3 DNA reads as TGTGCCAGCAGCTCTTCCTGGGTCAACACCGGGGAGCTGTTTTTT. Residues: CASSSSWVNTGELFF.

This chain links TRBV27 with TRBJ2-2; 9 nucleotides line up with TRBD1. V gave up 6 bases and J gave up 7 bases; unmatched junction bases: 6. The CDR3 runs to 14 residues. Germline CDR1 and CDR2: MNHEY and SMNVEV (reference sequence). CDR3 region: CASSPQGAGGELFF. DNA for the CDR3: TGTGCCAGCAGCCCACAGGGGGCCGGCGGGGAGCTGTTTTTT.

In this sample, this clonotype turned up many times. The chain recombines TRBV7-3 with TRBJ2-7; TRBD2 aligns across 8 bases. The J segment lost 3 bases and the V segment lost 0 bases, leaving 4 bases of the junction unmatched. Germline V gene sequence: CDR1 SGHTA, CDR2 FQGTGA. The CDR3 sequence is 15 residues long. In nucleotides, the CDR3 is TGTGCCAGCAGCTTAACAGGACTAGCCGGCTACGAGCAGTACTTC. This encodes CASSLTGLAGYEQYF. The complete variable domain, with remaining parts taken from reference TRBV7-3 and TRBJ2-7, reads GAGVSQTPSNKVTEKGKYVELRCDPISGHTALYWYRQSLGQGPEFLIYFQGTGAADDSGLPNDRFFAVRPEGSVSTLKIQRTERGDSAVYLCASSLTGLAGYEQYFGPGTRLTVT.

To note about this clonotype: This may be a read error, as it is one base from a much larger clone. The genes are TRBV11-3 and TRBJ1-3; the D is unclear. The ends were cut back, 1 base at V and 4 bases at J, with 11 bases in the middle. Looked up from germline, CDR1 is SGHNT and CDR2 is YENEEA. CDR3 length: 15 amino acids. The CDR3 DNA is TGTGCCAGCAGCTTAGGGGTGGCATCCGGAAACACCATATATTTT. Encoded protein: CASSLGVASGNTIYF.

This clonotype appeared a few times. The chain uses TRBV24-1 and TRBJ1-3, with D unclear. The germline V gene encodes CDR1 KGHDR and CDR2 SFDVKD. V dropped 5 bases and J dropped 4 bases, with 2 bases sitting between them. There are 11 residues in the CDR3. The CDR3 sequence: CATSGGNTIYF. In DNA form, the CDR3 reads TGTGCCACCAGTGGAGGAAACACCATATATTTT.

This clonotype was picked up many times. The V call is TRBV28, the J call TRBJ1-1, with D hard to call. CDR1 is MDHEN, CDR2 SYDVKM, per germline. V dropped 6 bases and J dropped 0 bases, with 11 bases sitting between them. CDR3 size: 14 residues. CDR3 DNA: TGTGCCAGCAGCCCCTTTTCTATGAACACTGAAGCTTTCTTT. This translates into CASSPFSMNTEAFF.

The chain employs TRBV11-3 and TRBJ2-7; tentatively, D is TRBD1 or TRBD2 (5 bases each). The V end lost 3 bases, the J end lost 6 bases, and 9 bases lay between the germline ends. CDR1 is SGHNT and CDR2 is YENEEA in the germline V gene. There are 12 residues in the CDR3. The CDR3 bases are TGTGCCAGCAGCTTGACGGGACGCGAGCAGTACTTC. Translating gives CASSLTGREQYF.

This clonotype has ten or more counts. The V and J genes are TRBV6-2 or TRBV6-3 and TRBJ1-5; 8 nucleotides match TRBD1. Germline CDR1 reads MNHEY; CDR2 reads SVGEGT. The CDR3 extends over 14 amino acids. The trim removed 6 bases at V and 2 bases at J, leaving 3 bases unmatched. The chain's CDR3 is CASSGTGGNQPQHF. As DNA, the CDR3 is TGTGCCAGCAGCGGGACAGGCGGCAATCAGCCCCAGCATTTT.

In its sample, this clonotype was seen many times. The V and J genes are TRBV10-3 and TRBJ1-5, with TRBD1 matching 9 bases. The V gene's germline CDR1 is ENHRY and CDR2 SYGVKD. Trimming cost V 8 bases and J 4 bases; bases outside gene matches: 3. This CDR3 comprises 13 residues. The CDR3 spells CAIGTGINQPQHF. The CDR3 region has the DNA TGTGCCATCGGGACAGGGATAAATCAGCCCCAGCATTTT.

This clonotype was seen more than once but under ten times. A read error may explain this, as a much larger clone is one base away. The chain uses TRBV5-1 and TRBJ2-7; a possible D gene is TRBD2 (6 bases). The CDR3 has 17 residues. The germline CDR1 and CDR2 sequences are SGHRS and YFSETQ. CDR3 protein: CASSPYYGSGSSYERYF. Written as DNA, the CDR3 is TGCGCCAGCAGCCCCTACTATGGTAGCGGCTCCTCCTACGAGCGGTACTTC.

This clonotype was counted at least ten times. The chain has TRBV30 and TRBJ2-3; 7 nucleotides match TRBD2. The germline CDR1 and CDR2 sequences are GTSNPN and SVGIG (reference sequence). The ends lost 8 bases at V and 0 bases at J; junction bases unmatched: 14. This CDR3 has 16 residues. The CDR3 spells CAAGEGLSTSTDTQYF. Here the CDR3 DNA reads TGTGCCGCGGGAGAGGGTCTATCGACTAGCACAGATACGCAGTATTTT.

This chain uses TRBV18 with TRBJ1-1, with 8 positions matching TRBD1. V shed 3 bases, J shed 6 bases, and the junction held 9 bases outside the gene matches. Per the germline V gene, CDR1 is KGHSH and CDR2 is LQKENI. This CDR3 spans 15 amino acids. This chain's CDR3 is CASSPRQGLSAEAFF. The CDR3 nucleotides read TGTGCCAGCTCACCCCGACAGGGGCTTAGCGCTGAAGCTTTCTTT. Full variable domain (outside the CDR3, taken from reference TRBV18 and TRBJ1-1): NAGVMQNPRHLVRRRGQEARLRCSPMKGHSHVYWYRQLPEEGLKFMVYLQKENIIDESGMPKERFSAEFPKEGPSILRIQQVVRGDSAAYFCASSPRQGLSAEAFFGQGTRLTVV.

This clonotype was counted a few times. This chain connects TRBV15 to TRBJ1-1; a possible D gene is TRBD1 (5 bases). Germline V gene data show CDR1 as LNHNV and CDR2 as YYDKDF (reference sequence). The CDR3 is 13 amino acids. V lost 7 bases and J lost 2, with 11 bases in between. In DNA, the CDR3 is TGTGCCACCAATAACAGGCCCAACACTGAAGCTTTCTTT. Its protein is CATNNRPNTEAFF.

This clonotype was recorded many times. The chain employs TRBV2 and TRBJ2-5, with 13 bases aligning to TRBD2. V dropped 7 bases and J dropped 5; count of bases not matched to a gene: 10. Germline CDR1 SNHLY, CDR2 FYNNEI. CDR3 length: 16 amino acids. The CDR3 coding sequence is TGTGCCAGCATGGGACTAGCGGGACCATTTGGGGAGACCCAGTACTTC. Residues: CASMGLAGPFGETQYF.